This TCR beta chain came from a study of identical twins. V shed 5 bases, J shed 1 base, and the junction held 2 bases outside the gene matches. Per the germline V gene, CDR1 is MNHEY and CDR2 is SMNVEV (reference sequence). The CDR3 runs to 13 residues. This clonotype occurred a few times. Its specificity is unknown. Study outcomes and limitations: There were fewer insertions in abundant cord blood beta clonotypes, but memory repertoires showed no such pattern. Beta out-of-frame sequences showed weaker excess twin sharing. Out-of-frame alpha sequences shared between twins exhibited an excess of low generation probability.

TCRdb processed the 5' RACE reads anew with MiXCR; each CDR3 protein has one entry. The sample includes approximately 890,000 distinct CDR3 sequences, about 12% of them seen just once. The donor group consisted entirely of healthy Caucasians. The same data also went into a second study, on yellow fever vaccine responses in identical twins.

The clonotype comes from a woman younger than 30 in good health. Sequenced material: PBMCs. The gene calls are TRBV27 and TRBJ2-7; the match to TRBD2 covers 7 bases. CDR3 nucleotide sequence: TGTGCCAGCAGTCGGGAGGTGTCCTACGAGCAGTACTTC. It encodes CASSREVSYEQYF.